This T cell receptor (beta chain) appears in the sequencing data of a study of monozygotic twins with inflammatory bowel disease. From the 5' RACE reads, TCRdb lists one entry per CDR3 protein and no DNA. Its clone listing holds 190,000 or so distinct CDR3 sequences. About this clonotype: Its antigen is unidentified.

Blood was drawn once per donor, and each sample measured about 2.3 ml. This CDR3 region has 15 residues. General study results and limits: Subtypes among T cells remained indistinguishable. TCRbeta diversity (inverse Simpson) was lower in IBD patients than in healthy co-twins.

This clonotype originated in a human donor with ulcerative colitis or Crohn's disease, or a healthy co-twin of an affected twin (not recorded which). V gene TRBV12-3 or TRBV12-4 combines with J gene TRBJ1-5; without DNA, the TCRdb call of TRBD1 cannot be checked. What was sequenced was blood. The CDR3 spells CASSFRTGNNQPQHF.